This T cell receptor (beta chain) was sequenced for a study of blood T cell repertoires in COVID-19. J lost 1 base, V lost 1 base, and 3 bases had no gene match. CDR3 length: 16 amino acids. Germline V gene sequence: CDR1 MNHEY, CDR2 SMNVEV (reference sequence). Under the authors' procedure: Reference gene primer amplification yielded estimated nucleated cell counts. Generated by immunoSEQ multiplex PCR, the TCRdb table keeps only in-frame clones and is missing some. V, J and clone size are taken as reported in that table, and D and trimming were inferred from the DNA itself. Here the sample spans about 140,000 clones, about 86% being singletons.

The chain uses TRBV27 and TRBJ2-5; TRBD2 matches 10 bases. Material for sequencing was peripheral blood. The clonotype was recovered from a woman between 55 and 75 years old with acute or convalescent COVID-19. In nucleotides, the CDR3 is TGTGCCAGCAGTTTATGGGTAGCGGGGGGCCAAGAGACCCAGTACTTC. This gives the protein CASSLWVAGGQETQYF.